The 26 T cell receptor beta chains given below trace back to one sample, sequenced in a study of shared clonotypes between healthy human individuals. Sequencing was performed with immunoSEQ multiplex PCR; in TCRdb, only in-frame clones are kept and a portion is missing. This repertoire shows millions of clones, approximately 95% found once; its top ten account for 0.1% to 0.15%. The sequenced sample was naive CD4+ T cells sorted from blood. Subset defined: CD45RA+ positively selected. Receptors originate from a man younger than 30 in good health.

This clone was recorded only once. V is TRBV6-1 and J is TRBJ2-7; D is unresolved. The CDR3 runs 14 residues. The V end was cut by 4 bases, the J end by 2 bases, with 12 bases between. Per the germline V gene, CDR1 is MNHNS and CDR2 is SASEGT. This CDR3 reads CASSARPLPYEQYF. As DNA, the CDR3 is TGTGCCAGCAGTGCCCGACCCTTACCCTACGAGCAGTACTTC.

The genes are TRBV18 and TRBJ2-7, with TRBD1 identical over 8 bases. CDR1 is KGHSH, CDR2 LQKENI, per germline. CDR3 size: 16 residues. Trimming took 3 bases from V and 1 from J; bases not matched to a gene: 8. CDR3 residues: CASSPTADRGSYEQYF. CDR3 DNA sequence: TGTGCCAGCTCACCCACCGCTGACAGGGGATCCTACGAGCAGTACTTC.

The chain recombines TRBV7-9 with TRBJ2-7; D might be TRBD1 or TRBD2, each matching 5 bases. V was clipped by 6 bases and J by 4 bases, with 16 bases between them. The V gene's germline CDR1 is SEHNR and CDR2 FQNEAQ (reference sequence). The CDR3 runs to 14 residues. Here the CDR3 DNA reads TGTGCCAGCAGTCTAGAGGGGATGAAGTACGAGCAGTACTTC. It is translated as CASSLEGMKYEQYF. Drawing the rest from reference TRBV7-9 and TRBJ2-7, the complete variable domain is DTGVSQNPRHKITKRGQNVTFRCDPISEHNRLYWYRQTLGQGPEFLTYFQNEAQLEKSRLLSDRFSAERPKGSFSTLEIQRTEQGDSAMYLCASSLEGMKYEQYFGPGTRLTVT.

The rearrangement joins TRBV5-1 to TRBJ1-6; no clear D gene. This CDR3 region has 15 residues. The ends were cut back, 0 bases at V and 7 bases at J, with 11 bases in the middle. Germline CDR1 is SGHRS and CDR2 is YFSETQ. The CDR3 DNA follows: TGCGCCAGCAGCTTGGGAGGAAATGACAATTCACCCCTCCACTTT. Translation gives CASSLGGNDNSPLHF.

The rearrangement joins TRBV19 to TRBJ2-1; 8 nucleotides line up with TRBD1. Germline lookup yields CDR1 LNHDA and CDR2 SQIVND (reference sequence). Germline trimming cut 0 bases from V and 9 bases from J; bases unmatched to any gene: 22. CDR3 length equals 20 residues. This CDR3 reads CASSIDQGTGRSLRRGEQFF. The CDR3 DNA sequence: TGTGCCAGTAGTATAGATCAGGGGACAGGTCGTTCACTAAGGAGGGGTGAGCAGTTCTTC.

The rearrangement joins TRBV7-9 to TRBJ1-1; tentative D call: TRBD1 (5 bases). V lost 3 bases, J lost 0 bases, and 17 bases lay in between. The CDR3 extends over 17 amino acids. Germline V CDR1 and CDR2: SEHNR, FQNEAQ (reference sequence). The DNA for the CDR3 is TGTGCCAGCAGCTTGTTGGGGGATTCTTTCATGAACACTGAAGCTTTCTTT. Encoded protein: CASSLLGDSFMNTEAFF.

The CDR3 here is CASSLEPGTVNTGELFF. The CDR3 nucleotides are TGCGCCAGCAGCTTAGAACCCGGGACAGTGAACACCGGGGAGCTGTTTTTT. The chain couples TRBV5-1 to TRBJ2-2; TRBD1 agrees at 7 bases. The germline gives CDR1 SGHRS, CDR2 YFSETQ. This CDR3 is built from 17 residues. V was clipped by 2 bases and J by 1 base; unmatched bases: 8.

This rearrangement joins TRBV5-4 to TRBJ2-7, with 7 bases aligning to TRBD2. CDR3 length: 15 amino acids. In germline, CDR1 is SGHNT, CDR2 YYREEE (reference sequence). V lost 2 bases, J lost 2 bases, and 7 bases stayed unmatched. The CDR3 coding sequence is TGTGCCAGCAGCTTCCCGGGACTACCTCCCTACGAGCAGTACTTC. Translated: CASSFPGLPPYEQYF. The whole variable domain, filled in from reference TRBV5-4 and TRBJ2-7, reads ETGVTQSPTHLIKTRGQQVTLRCSSQSGHNTVSWYQQALGQGPQFIFQYYREEENGRGNFPPRFSGLQFPNYSSELNVNALELDDSALYLCASSFPGLPPYEQYFGPGTRLTVT.

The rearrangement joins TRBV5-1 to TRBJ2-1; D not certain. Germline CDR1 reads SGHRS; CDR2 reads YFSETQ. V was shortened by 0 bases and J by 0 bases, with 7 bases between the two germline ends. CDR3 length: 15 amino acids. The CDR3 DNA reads TGCGCCAGCAGCTTGGACGTGGCCTCCTACAATGAGCAGTTCTTC. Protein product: CASSLDVASYNEQFF.

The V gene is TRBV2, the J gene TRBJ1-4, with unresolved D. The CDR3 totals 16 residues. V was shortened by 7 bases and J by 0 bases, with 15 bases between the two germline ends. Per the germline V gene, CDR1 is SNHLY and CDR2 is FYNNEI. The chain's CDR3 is CASTGGWGATNEKLFF. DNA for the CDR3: TGTGCCAGCACCGGAGGGTGGGGTGCAACTAATGAAAAACTGTTTTTT.

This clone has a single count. CDR3 sequence reads: CASSETGGGETQYF. The CDR3 coding sequence is TGTGCCAGCAGTGAGACAGGGGGAGGGGAGACCCAGTACTTC. This rearrangement joins TRBV2 to TRBJ2-5; the match to TRBD1 covers 9 bases. Germline V lookup: CDR1 SNHLY, CDR2 FYNNEI. With V trimmed by 3 bases and J by 5 bases, 4 bases remained unmatched. This CDR3 region has 14 residues.

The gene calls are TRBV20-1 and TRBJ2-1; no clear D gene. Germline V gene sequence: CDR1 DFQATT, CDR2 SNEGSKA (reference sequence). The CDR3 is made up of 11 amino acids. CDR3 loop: CSANPLNEQFF. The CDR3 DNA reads TGCAGCGCGAACCCTTTGAATGAGCAGTTCTTC.

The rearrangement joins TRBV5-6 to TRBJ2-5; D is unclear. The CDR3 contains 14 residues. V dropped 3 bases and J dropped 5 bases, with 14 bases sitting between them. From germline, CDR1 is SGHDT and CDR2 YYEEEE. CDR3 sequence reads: CASSSGFPAETQYF. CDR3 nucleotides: TGTGCCAGCAGCTCGGGCTTTCCGGCGGAGACCCAGTACTTC.

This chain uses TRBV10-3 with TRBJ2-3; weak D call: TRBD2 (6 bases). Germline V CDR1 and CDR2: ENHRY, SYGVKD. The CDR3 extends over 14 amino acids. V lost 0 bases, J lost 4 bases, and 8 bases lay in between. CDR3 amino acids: CAISESWGADTQYF. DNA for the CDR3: TGTGCCATCAGTGAGTCGTGGGGGGCAGATACGCAGTATTTT.

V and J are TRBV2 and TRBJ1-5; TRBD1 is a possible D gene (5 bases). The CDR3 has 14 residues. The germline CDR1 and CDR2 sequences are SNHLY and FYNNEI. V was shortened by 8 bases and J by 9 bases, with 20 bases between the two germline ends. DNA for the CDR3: TGTGCCAGCTCCCCCCTAGACAGAATCTCGCCCCAGCATTTT. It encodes CASSPLDRISPQHF.

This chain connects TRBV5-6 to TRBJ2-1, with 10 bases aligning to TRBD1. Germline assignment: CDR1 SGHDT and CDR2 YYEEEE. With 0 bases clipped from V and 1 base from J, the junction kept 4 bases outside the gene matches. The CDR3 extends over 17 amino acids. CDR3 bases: TGTGCCAGCAGCTTGGGAGGACAGGGGGTTTCCTACAATGAGCAGTTCTTC. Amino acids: CASSLGGQGVSYNEQFF.

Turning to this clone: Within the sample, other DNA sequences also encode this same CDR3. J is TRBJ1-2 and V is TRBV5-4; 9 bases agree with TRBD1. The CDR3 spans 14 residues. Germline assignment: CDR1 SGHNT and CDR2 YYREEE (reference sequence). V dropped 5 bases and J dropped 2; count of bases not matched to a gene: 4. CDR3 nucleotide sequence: TGTGCCAGCAGTCCGGGACAGGGCAACTATGGCTACACCTTC. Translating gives CASSPGQGNYGYTF. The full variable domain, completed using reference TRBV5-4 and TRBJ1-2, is ETGVTQSPTHLIKTRGQQVTLRCSSQSGHNTVSWYQQALGQGPQFIFQYYREEENGRGNFPPRFSGLQFPNYSSELNVNALELDDSALYLCASSPGQGNYGYTFGSGTRLTVV.

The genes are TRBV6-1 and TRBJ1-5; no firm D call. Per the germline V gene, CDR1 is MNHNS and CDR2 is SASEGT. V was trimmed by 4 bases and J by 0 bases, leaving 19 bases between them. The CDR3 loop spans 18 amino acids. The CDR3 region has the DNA TGTGCCAGCAGTGGACCCGATGGCGGAGCCCTTAGCAATCAGCCCCAGCATTTT. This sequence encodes CASSGPDGGALSNQPQHF.

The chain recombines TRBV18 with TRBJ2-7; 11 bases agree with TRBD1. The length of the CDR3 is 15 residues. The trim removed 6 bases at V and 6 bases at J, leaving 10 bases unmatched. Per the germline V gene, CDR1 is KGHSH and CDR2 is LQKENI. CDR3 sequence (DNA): TGTGCCAGCTCCTACGGGACAGGGGGAAAGGTCGAGCAGTACTTC. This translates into CASSYGTGGKVEQYF. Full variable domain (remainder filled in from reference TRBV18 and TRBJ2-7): NAGVMQNPRHLVRRRGQEARLRCSPMKGHSHVYWYRQLPEEGLKFMVYLQKENIIDESGMPKERFSAEFPKEGPSILRIQQVVRGDSAAYFCASSYGTGGKVEQYFGPGTRLTVT.

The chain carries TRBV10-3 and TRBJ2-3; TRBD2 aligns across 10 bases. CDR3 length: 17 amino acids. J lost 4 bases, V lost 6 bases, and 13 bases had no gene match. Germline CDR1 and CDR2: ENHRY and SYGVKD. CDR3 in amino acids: CAISNFLSSGSADTQYF. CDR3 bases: TGTGCCATCAGCAACTTCCTCTCTAGCGGGAGTGCAGATACGCAGTATTTT.

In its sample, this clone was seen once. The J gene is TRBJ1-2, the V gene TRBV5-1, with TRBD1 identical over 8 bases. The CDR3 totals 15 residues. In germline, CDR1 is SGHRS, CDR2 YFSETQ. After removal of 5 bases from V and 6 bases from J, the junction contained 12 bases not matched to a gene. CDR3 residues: CASSGLDRVKDGYTF. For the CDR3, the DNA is TGCGCCAGCAGTGGCTTGGACAGGGTTAAGGATGGCTACACCTTC.

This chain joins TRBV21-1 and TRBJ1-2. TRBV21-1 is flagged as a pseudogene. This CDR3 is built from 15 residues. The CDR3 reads CASSKAFREWNGYTF. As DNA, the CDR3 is TGTGCCAGCAGCAAGGCCTTTAGGGAGTGGAATGGCTACACCTTC.

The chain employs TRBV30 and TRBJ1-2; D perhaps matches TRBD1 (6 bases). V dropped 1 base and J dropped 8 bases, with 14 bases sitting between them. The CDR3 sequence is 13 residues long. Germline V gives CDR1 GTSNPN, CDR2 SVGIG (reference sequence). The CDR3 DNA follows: TGTGCCTGGAGTGAGGACAGTCGAGGGGGCTACACCTTC. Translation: CAWSEDSRGGYTF.

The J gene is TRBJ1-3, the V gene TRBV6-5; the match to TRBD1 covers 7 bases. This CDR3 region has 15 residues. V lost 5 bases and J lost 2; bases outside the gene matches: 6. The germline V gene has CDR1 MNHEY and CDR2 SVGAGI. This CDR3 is CASSVRGKPGNTIYF. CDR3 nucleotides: TGTGCCAGCAGTGTCAGGGGGAAGCCTGGAAACACCATATATTTT.

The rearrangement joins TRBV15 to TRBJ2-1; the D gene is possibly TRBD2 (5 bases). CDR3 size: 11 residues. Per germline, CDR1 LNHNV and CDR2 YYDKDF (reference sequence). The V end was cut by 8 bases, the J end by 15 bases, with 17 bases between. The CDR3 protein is CATYGLLRTFF. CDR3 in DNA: TGTGCCACCTATGGACTCCTACGGACGTTCTTC.

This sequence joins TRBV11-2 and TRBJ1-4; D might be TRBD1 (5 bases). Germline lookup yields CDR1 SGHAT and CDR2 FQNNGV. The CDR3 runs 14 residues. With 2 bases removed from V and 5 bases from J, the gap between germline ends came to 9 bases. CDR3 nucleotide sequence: TGTGCCAGCAGCTTACAGGGTAGAAATGAAAAACTGTTTTTT. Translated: CASSLQGRNEKLFF.